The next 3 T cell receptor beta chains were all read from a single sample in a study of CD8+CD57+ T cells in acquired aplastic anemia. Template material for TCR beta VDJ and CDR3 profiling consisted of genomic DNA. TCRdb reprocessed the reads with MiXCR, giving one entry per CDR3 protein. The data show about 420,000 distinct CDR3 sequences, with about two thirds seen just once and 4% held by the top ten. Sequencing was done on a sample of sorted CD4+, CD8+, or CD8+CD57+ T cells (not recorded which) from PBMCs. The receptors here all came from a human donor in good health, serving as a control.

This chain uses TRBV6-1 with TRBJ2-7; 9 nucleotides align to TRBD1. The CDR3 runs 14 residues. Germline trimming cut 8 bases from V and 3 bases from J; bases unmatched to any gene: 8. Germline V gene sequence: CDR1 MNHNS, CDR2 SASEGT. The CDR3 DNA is TGTGCCAGCCGCCGGGACAGGGACCGCTACGAGCAGTACTTC. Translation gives CASRRDRDRYEQYF.

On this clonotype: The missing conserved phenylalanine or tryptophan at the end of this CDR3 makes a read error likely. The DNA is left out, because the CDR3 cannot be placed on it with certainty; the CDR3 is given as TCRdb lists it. CDR3 in amino acids: CASSLEQAGEQHL. The chain has TRBV7-3 and TRBJ2-7; the table's D call, TRBD1, has no DNA check behind it. The CDR3 has 13 amino acids, counting both end residues. The V gene's germline CDR1 is SGHTA and CDR2 FQGTGA.

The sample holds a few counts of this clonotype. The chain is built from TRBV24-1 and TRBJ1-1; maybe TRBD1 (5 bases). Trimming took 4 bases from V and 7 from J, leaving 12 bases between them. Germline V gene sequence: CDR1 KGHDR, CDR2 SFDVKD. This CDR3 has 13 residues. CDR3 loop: CATSDRGRDEAFF. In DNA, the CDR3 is TGTGCCACCAGTGACCGGGGACGGGATGAAGCTTTCTTT.